This T cell receptor (beta chain) derives from a study of graft-versus-host responses after intestinal transplantation. About the research overall: Recipients had multivisceral, liver-intestinal, or isolated intestinal transplants.

Profiled with immunoSEQ multiplex PCR; TCRdb holds only in-frame clones, not every one. This sample has about 19,000 clones, with approximately 72% found just once. Graft-derived tissue was subjected to processing to liberate intraepithelial and lamina propria lymphocytes. The germline V gene encodes CDR1 SGDLS and CDR2 YYNGEE. The CDR3 loop spans 16 amino acids. V lost 0 bases to trimming and J lost 11 bases, with 20 bases between them. The rearrangement joins TRBV9 to TRBJ1-4; D possibly corresponds to TRBD1 (6 bases). Specimen: ileum tissue, collected around 20 days after intestinal transplant. The clonotype originates from a human patient who received an intestinal transplant, so some T cells may come from the graft donor. CDR3 sequence: CASSVAGGLGAGKLFF. In DNA form, the CDR3 reads TGTGCCAGCAGCGTAGCTGGCGGACTGGGGGCTGGTAAACTGTTTTTT.